This TCR beta chain was sequenced for a study of cytomegalovirus exposure and HLA in healthy donors. General study points: In a later analysis, compared with equally common non-associated chains, HLA-associated beta chains were more expanded.

Amplification used 60 Vbeta primers and 13 Jbeta primers. Some clones are missing from TCRdb's copy, which holds only in-frame ones; the method was immunoSEQ multiplex PCR. The sample records about 180,000 clones, about 79% being singletons. With regard to this clone: What it recognizes is unknown.

Donors were ostensibly healthy at sampling, although undocumented immune exposures were probable. CDR3 length: 14 residues. V dropped 5 bases and J dropped 1 base, with 11 bases sitting between them. In germline, CDR1 is MRHNA, CDR2 SNTAGT. The sample was PBMCs. The sequence was obtained from a man aged 18 to 29 in good health and CMV-seronegative. The chain links TRBV6-4 to TRBJ1-1; D gene uncertain. The chain's CDR3 is CASSRTVSNTEAFF. The CDR3 DNA sequence: TGTGCCAGCAGTCGAACAGTATCGAACACTGAAGCTTTCTTT.